This T cell receptor beta chain was identified during a study of blood T cell repertoires in COVID-19. Germline V gives CDR1 SGHNT, CDR2 YYREEE (reference sequence). The ends were cut back, 2 bases at V and 4 bases at J, with 12 bases in the middle. The CDR3 has 14 amino acids. Profiled with immunoSEQ multiplex PCR; TCRdb holds only in-frame clones, not every one. The table includes about 300,000 clones, approximately 91% detected once. This receptor was taken from a woman aged 35 to 49 who had recovered from COVID-19. Sequencing input: PBMCs or T cells enriched from blood (not recorded which). This chain joins TRBV5-4 and TRBJ1-1, with D possibly being TRBD1 (6 bases). For the CDR3, the DNA is TGTGCCAGCAGCTTAGTTCCAGGGGCCACTGAAGCTTTCTTT. Amino acids: CASSLVPGATEAFF.